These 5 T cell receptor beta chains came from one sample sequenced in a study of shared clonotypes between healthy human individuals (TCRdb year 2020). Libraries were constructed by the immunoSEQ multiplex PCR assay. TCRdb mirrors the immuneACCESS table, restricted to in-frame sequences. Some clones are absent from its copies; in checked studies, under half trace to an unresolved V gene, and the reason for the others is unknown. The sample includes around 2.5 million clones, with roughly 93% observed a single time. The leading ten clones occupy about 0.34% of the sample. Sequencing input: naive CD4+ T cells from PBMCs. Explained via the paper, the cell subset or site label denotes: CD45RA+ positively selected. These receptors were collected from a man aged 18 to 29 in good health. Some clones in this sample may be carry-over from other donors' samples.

The CDR3: CASSMFQTPNEKLFF. The CDR3 DNA sequence: TGTGCCAGTAGTATGTTCCAAACACCAAATGAAAAACTGTTTTTT. V is TRBV19 and J is TRBJ1-4; D remains unclear. V shed 3 bases and J shed 5 bases, with 13 bases lying between them. From germline, CDR1 is LNHDA and CDR2 SQIVND (reference sequence). This CDR3 has 15 residues.

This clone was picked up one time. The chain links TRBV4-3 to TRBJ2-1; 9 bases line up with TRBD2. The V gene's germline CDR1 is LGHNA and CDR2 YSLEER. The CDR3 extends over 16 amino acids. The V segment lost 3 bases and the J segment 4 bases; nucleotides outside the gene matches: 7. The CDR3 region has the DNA TGCGCCAGCAGCCAGAAGCTGACTAGCGGATACAATGAGCAGTTCTTC. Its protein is CASSQKLTSGYNEQFF.

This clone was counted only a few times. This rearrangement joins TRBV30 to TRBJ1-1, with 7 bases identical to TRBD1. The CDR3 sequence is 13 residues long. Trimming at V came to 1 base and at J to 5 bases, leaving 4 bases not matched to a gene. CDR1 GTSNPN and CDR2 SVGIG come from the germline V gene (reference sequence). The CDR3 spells CAWSAGGATEAFF. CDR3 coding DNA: TGTGCCTGGAGTGCAGGGGGGGCGACTGAAGCTTTCTTT.

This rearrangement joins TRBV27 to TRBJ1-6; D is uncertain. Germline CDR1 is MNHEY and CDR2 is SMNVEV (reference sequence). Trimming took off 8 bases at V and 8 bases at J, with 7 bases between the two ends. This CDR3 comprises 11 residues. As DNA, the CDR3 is TGTGCCAGCCGCAGCGATTCACCCCTCCACTTT. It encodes CASRSDSPLHF.

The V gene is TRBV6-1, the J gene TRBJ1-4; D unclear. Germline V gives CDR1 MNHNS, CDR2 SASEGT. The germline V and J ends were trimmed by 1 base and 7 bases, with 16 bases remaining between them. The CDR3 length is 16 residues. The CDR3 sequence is CASSEVKLTRGEKLFF. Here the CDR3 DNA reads TGTGCCAGCAGTGAAGTTAAGTTAACCCGGGGTGAAAAACTGTTTTTT.